One sample yielded the 5 T cell receptor beta chains listed below, sequenced in a study of shared clonotypes between healthy human individuals. TCRdb keeps only in-frame clones here, not all; method: immunoSEQ multiplex PCR. The sample lists 2,100,000 or so clones, about 94% occurring once. The sequencing input was naive CD4+ T cells sorted from blood. Stated subset: CD45RA+ positively selected. The receptors derive from a young man in good health.

This sequence joins TRBV5-1 and TRBJ2-5; D is uncertain. Germline lookup yields CDR1 SGHRS and CDR2 YFSETQ. This CDR3 spans 12 amino acids. The V gene lost 0 bases and the J gene lost 7 bases, with 7 bases spanning the gap. The CDR3 is CASSLEEATQYF. The DNA for the CDR3 is TGCGCCAGCAGCTTGGAAGAGGCGACCCAGTACTTC.

In this sample, this clone turned up once. V is TRBV7-6 and J is TRBJ2-7; 7 bases are a match to TRBD1. Germline V CDR1 and CDR2: SGHVS, FNYEAQ. Germline trimming cut 5 bases from V and 6 bases from J; bases unmatched to any gene: 4. The CDR3 is 12 residues long. CDR3 nucleotide sequence: TGTGCCAGCAGCCAGACAGGGTTCGAGCAGTACTTC. As protein: CASSQTGFEQYF. The variable domain in full, with the rest retrieved from reference TRBV7-6 and TRBJ2-7, is GAGVSQSPRYKVTKRGQDVALRCDPISGHVSLYWYRQALGQGPEFLTYFNYEAQQDKSGLPNDRFSAERPEGSISTLTIQRTEQRDSAMYRCASSQTGFEQYFGPGTRLTVT.

The chain uses TRBV28 and TRBJ2-3; weak D call: TRBD2 (6 bases). The CDR3 covers 15 residues. Looked up from germline, CDR1 is MDHEN and CDR2 is SYDVKM. Trimming pared 8 bases from V and 1 base from J, leaving 16 bases between. CDR3 sequence (DNA): TGTGCCAGCCTCCCCCGGGACTCTGGCACAGATACGCAGTATTTT. This codes for CASLPRDSGTDTQYF.

The V call is TRBV4-1, the J call TRBJ2-1; 9 nucleotides line up with TRBD2. This CDR3 region has 15 residues. Looked up from germline, CDR1 is MGHRA and CDR2 is YSYEKL. V was clipped by 3 bases and J by 8 bases; unmatched bases: 8. Here the CDR3 reads CASSHNGLAFDEQFF. Written as DNA, the CDR3 is TGCGCCAGCAGCCATAACGGACTAGCGTTCGATGAGCAGTTCTTC.

Here the CDR3 DNA reads TGTGCCATCGGGGGTGCGGTCGATCAAGAGACCCAGTACTTC. Translation gives CAIGGAVDQETQYF. This sequence joins TRBV10-3 and TRBJ2-5; D may correspond to TRBD1 or TRBD2 (5 bases each). V lost 8 bases, J lost 2 bases, and 15 bases lay in between. This CDR3 spans 14 amino acids. Germline V gene sequence: CDR1 ENHRY, CDR2 SYGVKD.